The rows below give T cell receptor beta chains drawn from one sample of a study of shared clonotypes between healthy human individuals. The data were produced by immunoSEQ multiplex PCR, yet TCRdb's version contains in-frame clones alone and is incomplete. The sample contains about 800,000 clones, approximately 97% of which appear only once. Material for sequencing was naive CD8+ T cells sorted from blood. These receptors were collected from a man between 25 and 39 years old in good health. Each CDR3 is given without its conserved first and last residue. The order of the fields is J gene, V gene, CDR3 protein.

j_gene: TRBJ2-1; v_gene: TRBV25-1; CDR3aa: ASSYRANEQF
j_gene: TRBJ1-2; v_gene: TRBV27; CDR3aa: ASSFRATNYGYT
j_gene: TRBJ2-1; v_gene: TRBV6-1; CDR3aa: ASSDEGTGFIDEQF
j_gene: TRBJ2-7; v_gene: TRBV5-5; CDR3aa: ASSPLQGVPYEQY
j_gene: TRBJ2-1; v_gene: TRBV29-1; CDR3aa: SVEGRQNYNEQF
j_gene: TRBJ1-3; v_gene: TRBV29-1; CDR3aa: SVEWGTPGNTIY
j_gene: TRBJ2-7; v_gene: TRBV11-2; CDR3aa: ASNPVGGPYEQY
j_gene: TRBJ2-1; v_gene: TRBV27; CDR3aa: ASKRIGQSGDNEQF
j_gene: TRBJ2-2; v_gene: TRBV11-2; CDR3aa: ASSPPGGSGELF
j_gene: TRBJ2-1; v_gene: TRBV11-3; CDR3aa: ASSLGYNEQF
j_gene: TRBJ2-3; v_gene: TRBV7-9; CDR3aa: ASSLSGRDTQY
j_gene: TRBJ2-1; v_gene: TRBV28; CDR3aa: ATSSSGDYNEQF
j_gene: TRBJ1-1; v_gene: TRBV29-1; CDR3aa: SVEGEGNTEAF
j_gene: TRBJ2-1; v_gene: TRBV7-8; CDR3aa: ASSSEGGTTSGVNNEQF
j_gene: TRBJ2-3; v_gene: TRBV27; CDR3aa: ASSPPGRGTDTQY
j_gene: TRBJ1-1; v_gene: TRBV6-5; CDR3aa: ASSFPGREAF
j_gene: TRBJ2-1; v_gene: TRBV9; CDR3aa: ASSPRTSGFSYNEQF
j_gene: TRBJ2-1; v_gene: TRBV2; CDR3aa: ASFVGEQF
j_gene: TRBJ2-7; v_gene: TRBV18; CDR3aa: ASSPGTGAYEQY
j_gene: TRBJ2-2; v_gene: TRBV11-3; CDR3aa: ASSLRRDRGAGELF
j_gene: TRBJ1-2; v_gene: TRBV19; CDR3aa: ASSIPADRVNGYT
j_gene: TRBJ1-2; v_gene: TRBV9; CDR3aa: ASSVGQGGRFPYT
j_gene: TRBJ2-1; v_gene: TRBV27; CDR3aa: ASTSGGPYNEQF
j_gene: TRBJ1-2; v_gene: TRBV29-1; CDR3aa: SGGAKGERNGYT
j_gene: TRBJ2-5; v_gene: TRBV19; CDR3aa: ASSMVLQETQY